Shown below are 17 T cell receptor beta chains from a single sample sequenced in a study of vaccination and CD4 T cells after COVID-19. Regarding treatment: roughly 10-day PBMC culture with coronavirus spike peptide pools or control peptides (ViraFEST assay). Sequenced with the Oncomine TCR Beta short-read assay was DNA taken from cultured CD4+ T cells. TCRdb passed the PCR reads through MiXCR, listing each CDR3 protein once. The data hold about 14,000 distinct CDR3 sequences, with roughly 63% observed a single time. For these TCRs, the target antigens are not known. The sample consisted of CD4+ T cells from blood, cultured in vitro. The receptors stem from a human donor who had recovered from COVID-19.

This chain joins TRBV5-8 and TRBJ1-6; 7 positions match TRBD1. CDR3 size: 14 residues. Germline V gene sequence: CDR1 SGHTS, CDR2 YDEGEE. V dropped 1 base and J dropped 10; count of bases not matched to a gene: 5. CDR3 coding DNA: TGTGCCAGCAGCTTGTACAGGGGCGGATCACCCCTCCACTTT. Translating it yields CASSLYRGGSPLHF.

V gene TRBV11-2 combines with J gene TRBJ2-5; D is perhaps TRBD1 (6 bases). The V end lost 1 base, the J end lost 2 bases, and 8 bases lay between the germline ends. The CDR3 has 14 amino acids. Per the germline V gene, CDR1 is SGHAT and CDR2 is FQNNGV. The CDR3 region is CASSLGGQQETQYF. CDR3 DNA: TGTGCCAGCAGCTTAGGCGGACAGCAAGAGACCCAGTACTTC.

This chain links TRBV24-1 with TRBJ2-1; D is ambiguous. CDR3 size: 15 residues. CDR1 is KGHDR and CDR2 is SFDVKD in the germline V gene. Trimming removed 3 bases from V and 2 bases from J, with 10 bases in between. Here the CDR3 reads CATSDTSGTYNEQFF. The DNA for the CDR3 is TGTGCCACCAGTGATACCTCAGGTACCTACAATGAGCAGTTCTTC.

This clonotype has only a few counts. CDR3 protein: CARSCDWRATYGYTF. In DNA, the CDR3 is TGTGCCAGAAGCTGCGATTGGCGGGCCACCTATGGCTACACCTTC. The rearrangement uses TRBV5-3 and TRBJ1-2; D is uncertain. TRBV5-3 qualifies as an ORF whose function is uncertain. This CDR3 has 15 amino acids. The germline V and J ends were trimmed by 3 bases and 4 bases, with 16 bases remaining between them.

This clonotype qualifies as large (0.1 to 1%). Written as DNA, the CDR3 is TGCAGTGCTAAAGAGCCGACTAGCGGCGGGTACGAGACCCAGTACTTC. As protein: CSAKEPTSGGYETQYF. V and J are TRBV20-1 and TRBJ2-5, with 9 bases matching TRBD2. With 4 bases clipped from V and 5 bases from J, the junction kept 14 bases outside the gene matches. CDR1 DFQATT and CDR2 SNEGSKA come from the germline V gene (reference sequence). This CDR3 is built from 16 residues.

This clonotype has a handful of counts. The chain has TRBV6-1 and TRBJ1-1; D is ambiguous. Germline V CDR1 and CDR2: MNHNS, SASEGT. Trimming shortened V by 6 bases and J by 2 bases, and 13 bases separated the two germline ends. The CDR3 spans 14 residues. CDR3 protein: CASSPWTDNTEAFF. Here the CDR3 DNA reads TGTGCCAGCAGCCCGTGGACGGATAACACTGAAGCTTTCTTT.

The count of this clonotype is one. The rearrangement uses TRBV2 and TRBJ2-1; possibly TRBD1 for D (7 bases). V was shortened by 5 bases and J by 1 base, with 15 bases between the two germline ends. This CDR3 comprises 16 residues. Looked up from germline, CDR1 is SNHLY and CDR2 is FYNNEI. CDR3 sequence: CASSPQTGRSYNEQFF. DNA for the CDR3: TGTGCCAGCAGTCCCCAGACAGGGAGGTCCTACAATGAGCAGTTCTTC.

This clonotype was recorded a few times. V is TRBV25-1 and J is TRBJ2-2; 7 positions match TRBD2. The CDR3 spans 13 residues. With 11 bases clipped from V and 5 bases from J, the junction kept 8 bases outside the gene matches. Germline V CDR1 and CDR2: MGHDK, SYGVNS. The CDR3 loop reads CAASGRDTGELFF. DNA of the CDR3: TGTGCCGCGTCGGGGAGGGATACCGGGGAGCTGTTTTTT.

The V gene is TRBV7-3, the J gene TRBJ2-1; the match to TRBD1 covers 9 bases. Unmatched junction bases numbered 21, after V lost 5 bases and J lost 16 bases. The CDR3 loop spans 16 amino acids. CDR1 and CDR2 from the germline V gene are SGHTA and FQGTGA. In DNA, the CDR3 is TGTGCCAGCAGCCTTTCTCCGGGACAGGGAGGAAATGACCAATTCTTC. Its protein is CASSLSPGQGGNDQFF.

Written as DNA, the CDR3 is TGCAGTGCTATTCGGAGCATCCACGAGCAGTACTTC. It encodes CSAIRSIHEQYF. The chain combines TRBV20-1 with TRBJ2-7; D not resolved. CDR3 length: 12 amino acids. Trimming pared 4 bases from V and 5 bases from J, leaving 12 bases between. Germline lookup yields CDR1 DFQATT and CDR2 SNEGSKA (reference sequence).

The chain couples TRBV7-9 to TRBJ2-7, with 7 positions matching TRBD1. Per germline, CDR1 SEHNR and CDR2 FQNEAQ (reference sequence). Germline trimming cut 5 bases from V and 0 bases from J; bases unmatched to any gene: 7. There are 15 residues in the CDR3. The CDR3: CASSLGQASSYEQYF. In DNA, the CDR3 is TGTGCCAGCAGCCTCGGACAGGCCAGCTCCTACGAGCAGTACTTC.

The gene calls are TRBV12-3 or TRBV12-4 and TRBJ1-4; D not resolved. The V and J ends lost 6 bases and 8 bases respectively, with 16 bases between them. This CDR3 is built from 14 residues. The CDR3 region is CASSYLYLAEKLFF. CDR3 nucleotide sequence: TGTGCCAGCAGCTATCTTTACCTGGCGGAAAAACTGTTTTTT.

The rearrangement joins TRBV20-1 to TRBJ2-2; no definite D call. Germline V lookup: CDR1 DFQATT, CDR2 SNEGSKA (reference sequence). V was cut by 6 bases and J by 3 bases, with 11 bases left in between. This CDR3 region has 13 residues. CDR3: CSASLGYTGELFF. The CDR3 nucleotides read TGCAGTGCCAGTTTGGGATACACCGGGGAGCTGTTTTTT.

This clonotype has a handful of counts. The V call is TRBV6-5, the J call TRBJ2-7; 7 bases align to TRBD1. The CDR3 extends over 18 amino acids. The V segment lost 0 bases and the J segment 4 bases; nucleotides outside the gene matches: 15. Germline lookup yields CDR1 MNHEY and CDR2 SVGAGI. The CDR3: CASSYSSPRQGLVYEQYF. CDR3 in DNA: TGTGCCAGCAGTTACTCGAGCCCCAGACAGGGTTTGGTGTACGAGCAGTACTTC.

The table lists this clonotype with a few counts. The chain combines TRBV9 with TRBJ1-6; 8 bases agree with TRBD1. V gave up 4 bases and J gave up 5 bases; unmatched junction bases: 8. CDR3 length equals 16 residues. Germline V gene lookup returns CDR1 SGDLS and CDR2 YYNGEE. The CDR3 loop reads CASSSQGAPDNSPLHF. The CDR3 region has the DNA TGTGCCAGCAGCTCTCAGGGGGCGCCTGATAATTCACCCCTCCACTTT.

This chain uses TRBV7-2 with TRBJ1-6; D unclear. With 1 base removed from V and 14 bases from J, the gap between germline ends came to 12 bases. CDR1 is SGHTA, CDR2 FQGNSA, per germline. This CDR3 has 13 residues. CDR3 sequence: CASSLVRWSSLHF. DNA for the CDR3: TGTGCCAGCAGCTTAGTGCGTTGGTCATCCCTCCACTTT.

The chain couples TRBV5-1 to TRBJ2-5, with TRBD1 as a possible D gene (6 bases). Trimming removed 3 bases from V and 4 bases from J, with 13 bases in between. The CDR3 is 14 residues long. Germline V lookup: CDR1 SGHRS, CDR2 YFSETQ. The CDR3 loop reads CASSSGAFRETQYF. CDR3 coding DNA: TGCGCCAGCAGCTCAGGGGCGTTTAGAGAGACCCAGTACTTC.